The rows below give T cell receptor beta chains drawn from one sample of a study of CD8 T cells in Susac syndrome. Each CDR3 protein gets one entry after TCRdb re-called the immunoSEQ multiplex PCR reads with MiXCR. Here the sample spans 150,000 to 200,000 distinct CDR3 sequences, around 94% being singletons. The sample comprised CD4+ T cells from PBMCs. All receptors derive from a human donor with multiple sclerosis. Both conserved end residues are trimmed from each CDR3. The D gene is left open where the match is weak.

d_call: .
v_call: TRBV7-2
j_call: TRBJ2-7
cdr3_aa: ASSFRGAAGYEQY

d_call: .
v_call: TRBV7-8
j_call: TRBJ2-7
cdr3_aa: ASSLPQGSYYEQY

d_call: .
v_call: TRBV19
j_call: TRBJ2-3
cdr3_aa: ASSGTLREWGDTQY

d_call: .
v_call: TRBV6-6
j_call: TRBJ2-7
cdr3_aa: ASRRTGGGTYEQY

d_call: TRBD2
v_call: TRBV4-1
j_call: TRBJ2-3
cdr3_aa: ASSQGLAGIYTDTQY

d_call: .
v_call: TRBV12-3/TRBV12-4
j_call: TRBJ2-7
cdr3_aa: ASSLRGVTYEQY

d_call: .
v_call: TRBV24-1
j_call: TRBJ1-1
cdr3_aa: ATSDTTEAF

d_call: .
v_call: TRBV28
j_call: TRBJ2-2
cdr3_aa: ASSFWEQGRTGELF

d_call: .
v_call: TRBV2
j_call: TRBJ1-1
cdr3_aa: ASRGGLSTEAF

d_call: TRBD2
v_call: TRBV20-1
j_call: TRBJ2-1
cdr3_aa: SASGSGRVYNEQF

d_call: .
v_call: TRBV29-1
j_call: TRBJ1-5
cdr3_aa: SVGDLGQPQH

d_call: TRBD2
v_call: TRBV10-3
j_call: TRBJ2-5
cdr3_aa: AIMEREAETQY

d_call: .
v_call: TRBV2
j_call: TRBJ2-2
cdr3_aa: ASDREPGELF

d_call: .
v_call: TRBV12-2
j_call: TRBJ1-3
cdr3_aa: ASRQPTGVGNTIY

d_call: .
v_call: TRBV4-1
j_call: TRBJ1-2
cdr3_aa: ASSQERQLYGYT

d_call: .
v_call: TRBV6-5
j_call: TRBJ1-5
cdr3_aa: ASSYQGNQPQH

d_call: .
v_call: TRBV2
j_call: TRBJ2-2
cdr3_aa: ASIRDQMTGELF

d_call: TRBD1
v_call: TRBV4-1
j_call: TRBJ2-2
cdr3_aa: ASSPLTRRQGITGELF

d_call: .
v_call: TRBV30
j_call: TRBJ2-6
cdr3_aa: AWGYGWANVLT

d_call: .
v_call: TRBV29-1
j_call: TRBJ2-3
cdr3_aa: SVFEGDTQY

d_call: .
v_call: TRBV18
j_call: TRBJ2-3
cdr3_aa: ASSQQGSTDTQY

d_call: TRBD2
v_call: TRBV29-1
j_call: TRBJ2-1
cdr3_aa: SVRGGRGVDEQF

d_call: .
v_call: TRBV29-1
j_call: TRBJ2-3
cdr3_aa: SVIGGRTDTQY

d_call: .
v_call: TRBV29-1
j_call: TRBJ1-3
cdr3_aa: SVEAGDSGNTIY

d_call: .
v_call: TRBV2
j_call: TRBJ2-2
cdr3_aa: ASTARGSNTGELF

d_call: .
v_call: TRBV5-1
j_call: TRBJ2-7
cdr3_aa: ASSLFLASYEQY

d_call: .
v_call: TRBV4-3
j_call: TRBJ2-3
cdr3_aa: ASSQREDTDTQY